This entry features one T cell receptor (beta chain) sequence. This CDR3 spans 15 amino acids. Germline assignment: CDR1 SNHLY and CDR2 FYNNEI. The junction had 8 bases not matched to a gene; V was cut back by 7 bases and J by 0 bases. This sample is drawn from a study of blood T cell repertoires in COVID-19. Study overall: Whether acute or convalescent, the COVID-19 samples came from the United States, Italy and Spain.

Method: immunoSEQ multiplex PCR; TCRdb's copy keeps in-frame clones and lacks some. Seen here are approximately 170,000 clones, approximately 87% observed once, and the top ten hold under 5%. The chain recombines TRBV2 with TRBJ1-2; 7 bases map to TRBD1. The TCR was taken from a woman aged 70 to 79 with acute or convalescent COVID-19. The sequenced material came from peripheral blood. The CDR3 loop reads CASTQGQSTNYGYTF. The CDR3 nucleotides read TGTGCCAGCACTCAGGGACAGTCAACTAACTATGGCTACACCTTC. Combining the CDR3 with reference TRBV2 and TRBJ1-2 gives the whole variable domain EPEVTQTPSHQVTQMGQEVILRCVPISNHLYFYWYRQILGQKVEFLVSFYNNEISEKSEIFDDQFSVERPDGSNFTLKIRSTKLEDSAMYFCASTQGQSTNYGYTFGSGTRLTVV.